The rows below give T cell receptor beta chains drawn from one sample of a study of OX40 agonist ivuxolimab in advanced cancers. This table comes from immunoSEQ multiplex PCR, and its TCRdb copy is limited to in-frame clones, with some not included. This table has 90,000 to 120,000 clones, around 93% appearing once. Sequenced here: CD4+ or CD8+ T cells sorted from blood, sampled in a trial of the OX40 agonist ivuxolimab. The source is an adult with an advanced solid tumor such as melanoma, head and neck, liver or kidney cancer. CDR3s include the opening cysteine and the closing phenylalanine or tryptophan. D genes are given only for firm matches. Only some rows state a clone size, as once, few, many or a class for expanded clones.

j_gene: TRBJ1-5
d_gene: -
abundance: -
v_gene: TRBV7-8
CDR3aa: CASSQPGLGNQPQHF
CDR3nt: TGTGCCAGCAGCCAACCGGGACTGGGCAATCAGCCCCAGCATTTT

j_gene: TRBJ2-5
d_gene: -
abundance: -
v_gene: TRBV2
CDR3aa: CASKTSLQETQYF
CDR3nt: TGTGCCAGCAAGACAAGCTTACAAGAGACCCAGTACTTC

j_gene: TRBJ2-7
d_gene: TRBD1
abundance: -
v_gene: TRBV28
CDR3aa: CASTQRRGQGLSGYEQYF
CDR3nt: TGTGCCAGCACCCAACGGCGGGGACAGGGGTTATCAGGCTACGAGCAGTACTTC

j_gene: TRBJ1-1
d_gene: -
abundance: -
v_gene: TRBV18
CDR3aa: CASSLTERLNTEAFF
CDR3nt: TGTGCCAGCTCCCTGACAGAAAGGTTAAACACTGAAGCTTTCTTT

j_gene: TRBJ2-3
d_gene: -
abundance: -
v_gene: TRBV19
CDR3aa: CASSIQAATDTQYF
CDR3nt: TGTGCCAGTAGTATACAGGCAGCCACAGATACGCAGTATTTT

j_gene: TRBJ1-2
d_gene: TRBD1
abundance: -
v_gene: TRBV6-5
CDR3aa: CASRGDRGRNYGYTF
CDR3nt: TGTGCCAGCAGAGGCGACAGGGGGCGCAACTATGGCTACACCTTC

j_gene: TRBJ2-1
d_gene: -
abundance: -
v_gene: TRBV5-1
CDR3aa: CASSLAQLVHTEQFF
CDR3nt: TGCGCCAGCAGCTTGGCCCAACTAGTTCACACTGAGCAGTTCTTC

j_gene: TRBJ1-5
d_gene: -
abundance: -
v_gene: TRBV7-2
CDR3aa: CASSLGRQSNQPQHF
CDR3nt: TGTGCCAGCAGCTTAGGCCGACAGAGCAATCAGCCCCAGCATTTT

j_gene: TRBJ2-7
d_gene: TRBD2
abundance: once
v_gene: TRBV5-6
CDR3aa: CASSLVGTSGRLYEQYF
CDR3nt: TGTGCCAGCAGCTTGGTGGGGACTAGCGGGAGACTCTACGAGCAGTACTTC

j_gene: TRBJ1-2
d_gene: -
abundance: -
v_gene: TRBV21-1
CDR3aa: CASSKEGQGGYGYTF
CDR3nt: TGTGCCAGCAGCAAAGAAGGACAGGGGGGTTATGGCTACACCTTC